The 9 T cell receptor beta chains reported below all come from one sample, sequenced in a study of blood T cell repertoires in COVID-19. Generated by immunoSEQ multiplex PCR, the TCRdb table keeps only in-frame clones and is missing some. Seen here are roughly 40,000 clones, roughly nine tenths observed once, and the top ten hold 19%. The specimen was peripheral blood. These TCRs come from a man aged 45-65 years in a cohort sampled during active COVID-19.

V gene TRBV5-1 combines with J gene TRBJ2-1, with a tentative D call TRBD2 (6 bases). The CDR3 runs to 16 residues. V was shortened by 5 bases and J by 0 bases, with 15 bases between the two germline ends. The germline CDR1 and CDR2 sequences are SGHRS and YFSETQ. CDR3 in DNA: TGCGCCAGCAGGATTCGGTGGGGGGACTCCTACAATGAGCAGTTCTTC. Translation gives CASRIRWGDSYNEQFF.

The chain has TRBV4-3 and TRBJ1-2; D is perhaps TRBD1 (6 bases). CDR1 is LGHNA and CDR2 is YSLEER in the germline V gene. The CDR3 is 14 amino acids. V lost 1 base, J lost 4 bases, and 10 bases lay in between. Here the CDR3 reads CASSQVGAGYGYTF. In nucleotides, the CDR3 is TGCGCCAGCAGCCAAGTGGGGGCAGGCTATGGCTACACCTTC.

V usage is TRBV7-3 and J usage is TRBJ2-1, with TRBD2 matching over 9 bases. The germline gives CDR1 SGHTA, CDR2 FQGTGA. CDR3 length equals 16 residues. The V and J ends lost 5 bases and 7 bases, in that order; junction bases with no gene match: 12. Here the CDR3 reads CASSPLAGRSSNEQFF. The CDR3 DNA follows: TGTGCCAGCAGCCCCCTAGCGGGGAGATCGAGTAATGAGCAGTTCTTC.

The chain has TRBV5-1 and TRBJ2-1; D not resolved. Trimming pared 5 bases from V and 8 bases from J, leaving 11 bases between. The germline V gene encodes CDR1 SGHRS and CDR2 YFSETQ. CDR3 length: 12 amino acids. The CDR3 coding sequence is TGCGCCAGCAGTTCAAACGCGGATGAGCAGTTCTTC. Protein product: CASSSNADEQFF.

The rearrangement uses TRBV7-9 and TRBJ2-7, with 7 bases that match TRBD1. CDR3 length: 14 residues. Germline V gene data show CDR1 as SEHNR and CDR2 as FQNEAQ (reference sequence). V was clipped by 5 bases and J by 5 bases; unmatched bases: 9. CDR3 loop: CASSPDTGADEQYF. The CDR3 region has the DNA TGTGCCAGCAGCCCAGACACAGGGGCCGACGAGCAGTACTTC.

The V call is TRBV29-1, the J call TRBJ2-2; 8 bases line up with TRBD2. The V segment lost 2 bases and the J segment 9 bases; nucleotides outside the gene matches: 8. CDR3 length: 14 amino acids. Germline CDR1 is SQVTM and CDR2 is ANQGSEA. The CDR3 reads CSVESGRELRELFF. The DNA of the CDR3 is TGCAGCGTTGAATCCGGGAGGGAGCTCAGGGAGCTGTTTTTT.

The table lists this clone with a few counts. The chain is built from TRBV12-3 or TRBV12-4 and TRBJ2-1, with D possibly being TRBD2 (7 bases). Trimming removed 8 bases at V and 9 bases at J, with 14 bases between. There are 12 residues in the CDR3. This CDR3 reads CASGNREGEQFF. DNA of the CDR3: TGTGCCAGCGGAAACAGGGAGGGTGAGCAGTTCTTC.

This chain links TRBV6-6 with TRBJ2-7; 7 bases are a match to TRBD1. Germline CDR1 and CDR2: MNHNY and SVGAGI (reference sequence). With 4 bases clipped from V and 5 bases from J, the junction kept 5 bases outside the gene matches. The CDR3 loop spans 13 amino acids. CDR3 sequence: CASSLDRVNEQYF. The DNA for the CDR3 is TGTGCCAGCAGTTTAGACAGGGTAAACGAGCAGTACTTC.

This sequence joins TRBV13 and TRBJ2-2; 11 nucleotides align to TRBD2. Germline V CDR1 and CDR2: PRHDT, FYEKMQ (reference sequence). V lost 8 bases to trimming and J lost 5 bases; unmatched junction nucleotides: 10. This CDR3 comprises 16 residues. The CDR3 reads CASSTSGAPGTGELFF. The DNA of the CDR3 is TGTGCCAGCTCGACTAGCGGGGCCCCGGGAACCGGGGAGCTGTTTTTT.